What follows are 24 T cell receptor beta chains derived from one specimen sequenced in a study of cytomegalovirus exposure and HLA in healthy donors. The study ran its PCR with 60 Vbeta and 13 Jbeta primers. Sequencing was performed with immunoSEQ multiplex PCR; in TCRdb, only in-frame clones are kept and a portion is missing. The table includes 90,000 to 95,000 clones, about 84% detected once. The sequenced material came from PBMCs. These receptor sequences come from a girl between 2 and 10 years old in good health and CMV-seropositive.

The rearrangement links TRBV5-6 to TRBJ2-1; D unresolved. CDR1 and CDR2 (germline): SGHDT, YYEEEE. This CDR3 is 14 amino acids long. With 4 bases removed from V and 6 bases from J, the gap between germline ends came to 14 bases. The CDR3 loop is CASSPTLPTNEQFF. As DNA, the CDR3 is TGTGCCAGCAGCCCTACCCTCCCAACCAATGAGCAGTTCTTC.

The chain links TRBV6-6 to TRBJ1-1; D gene ambiguous. Per germline, CDR1 MNHNY and CDR2 SVGAGI (reference sequence). V lost 4 bases and J 3 bases, leaving 9 bases between the germline ends. This CDR3 contains 13 residues. CDR3 region: CASSLQPDTEAFF. The CDR3 coding sequence is TGTGCCAGCAGTTTACAGCCTGACACTGAAGCTTTCTTT.

V gene TRBV28 combines with J gene TRBJ1-1, with a tentative D call TRBD1 (5 bases). Germline V gene lookup returns CDR1 MDHEN and CDR2 SYDVKM. This CDR3 comprises 13 residues. Trimming removed 5 bases from V and 0 bases from J, with 7 bases in between. In DNA, the CDR3 is TGTGCCAGCAGTAAGGGGATGAACACTGAAGCTTTCTTT. It is translated as CASSKGMNTEAFF.

This chain connects TRBV19 to TRBJ2-1, with 12 positions matching TRBD2. The germline V gene has CDR1 LNHDA and CDR2 SQIVND (reference sequence). The CDR3 runs 15 residues. With V trimmed by 6 bases and J by 3 bases, 3 bases remained unmatched. The CDR3 coding sequence is TGTGCCAGTAGCCAGACTAGCGGGAGCTACAATGAGCAGTTCTTC. Amino acid sequence: CASSQTSGSYNEQFF.

The chain joins TRBV28 to TRBJ1-2, with D possibly being TRBD1 (6 bases). The CDR3 is made up of 11 amino acids. Per the germline V gene, CDR1 is MDHEN and CDR2 is SYDVKM. V dropped 10 bases and J dropped 10 bases, with 16 bases sitting between them. Here the CDR3 reads CATLRDTDYTF. The DNA of the CDR3 is TGTGCCACCCTAAGGGACACCGACTACACCTTC.

This chain connects TRBV6-5 to TRBJ2-7; TRBD2 agrees at 8 bases. In germline, CDR1 is MNHEY, CDR2 SVGAGI. V was pared by 5 bases and J by 4 bases, with 7 bases of the junction left unmatched. The CDR3 runs 14 residues. In DNA form, the CDR3 reads TGTGCCAGCAGTGTTCCGGGGGGGGGATACGAGCAGTACTTC. Translation gives CASSVPGGGYEQYF.

The V call is TRBV4-1, the J call TRBJ2-1; D uncertain. V was clipped by 0 bases and J by 4 bases, with 16 bases between them. CDR1 MGHRA and CDR2 YSYEKL come from the germline V gene. This CDR3 is built from 17 residues. The CDR3: CASSQDLVQREYNEQFF. The CDR3 bases are TGCGCCAGCAGCCAAGATTTGGTCCAACGCGAGTACAATGAGCAGTTCTTC.

This sequence joins TRBV5-1 and TRBJ2-3; no reliable D call. The CDR3 has 15 residues. Looked up from germline, CDR1 is SGHRS and CDR2 is YFSETQ. The germline V and J ends were trimmed by 4 bases and 1 base, with 13 bases remaining between them. The CDR3 reads CASSPKARRTDTQYF. The CDR3 DNA is TGCGCCAGCAGCCCAAAAGCGAGACGCACAGATACGCAGTATTTT.

This rearrangement joins TRBV27 to TRBJ2-7; 8 nucleotides match TRBD1. CDR3 size: 14 residues. J lost 5 bases, V lost 5 bases, and 8 bases had no gene match. Germline V gene data show CDR1 as MNHEY and CDR2 as SMNVEV (reference sequence). The CDR3 loop is CASSLTGVEDEQYF. The CDR3 DNA sequence: TGTGCCAGCAGTCTGACAGGGGTGGAAGACGAGCAGTACTTC.

This chain joins TRBV5-4 and TRBJ1-3, with 7 nucleotides matching TRBD1. The V gene end was trimmed by 0 bases and the J gene end by 1 base; junction bases not matched to a gene: 1. The length of the CDR3 is 15 residues. Germline CDR1 is SGHNT and CDR2 is YYREEE (reference sequence). This CDR3 is CASSLDRGSGNTIYF. CDR3 coding DNA: TGTGCCAGCAGCTTGGACAGGGGTTCTGGAAACACCATATATTTT.

The chain uses TRBV4-3 and TRBJ2-1; 9 positions agree with TRBD2. The V segment lost 0 bases and the J segment 0 bases; nucleotides outside the gene matches: 9. The CDR3 loop spans 19 amino acids. The germline V gene has CDR1 LGHNA and CDR2 YSLEER. The CDR3 DNA reads as TGCGCCAGCAGCCAAGAGTTGACTAGCGGACCCCACTCCTACAATGAGCAGTTCTTC. The encoded protein is CASSQELTSGPHSYNEQFF.

The CDR3 nucleotides read TGTGCCAGCAGCATCAGGGGAAAGGTATATGGCTACACCTTC. Translation: CASSIRGKVYGYTF. The J gene is TRBJ1-2, the V gene TRBV5-6; D may be TRBD1 (6 bases). V lost 4 bases to trimming and J lost 5 bases, with 15 bases between them. Germline CDR1 and CDR2: SGHDT and YYEEEE. The CDR3 covers 14 residues.

This chain joins TRBV6-4 and TRBJ2-1; 12 bases are shared with TRBD2. Germline CDR1 reads MRHNA; CDR2 reads SNTAGT. The CDR3 contains 15 residues. The J segment lost 6 bases and the V segment lost 6 bases, leaving 6 bases of the junction unmatched. CDR3 in amino acids: CASSLAGGPGNEQFF. DNA for the CDR3: TGTGCCAGCAGCCTAGCGGGAGGGCCTGGCAATGAGCAGTTCTTC.

This chain connects TRBV4-3 to TRBJ2-6; D is perhaps TRBD1 (5 bases). CDR3 length: 16 residues. CDR1 is LGHNA, CDR2 YSLEER, per germline. Trimming cost V 4 bases and J 0 bases, with 10 bases left between them. CDR3 DNA sequence: TGCGCCAGCAGCCTGACAGCTCTCTCTGGGGCCAACGTCCTGACTTTC. Translation: CASSLTALSGANVLTF.

This chain uses TRBV27 with TRBJ2-2; 10 bases are shared with TRBD1. V shed 4 bases, J shed 5 bases, and the junction held 7 bases outside the gene matches. Germline lookup yields CDR1 MNHEY and CDR2 SMNVEV (reference sequence). The CDR3 extends over 16 amino acids. The CDR3 here is CASSWGTGVPTGELFF. In nucleotides, the CDR3 is TGTGCCAGCAGTTGGGGGACAGGGGTTCCGACCGGGGAGCTGTTTTTT.

This chain joins TRBV10-1 and TRBJ1-2; possible D gene TRBD1, 5 bases. Trimming took 3 bases from V and 4 from J, leaving 15 bases between them. CDR1 is WNHNN and CDR2 is SYGVQD in the germline V gene (reference sequence). The CDR3 is 15 amino acids. The CDR3 coding sequence is TGCGCCAGCAGTGAAGTTACAACAGGCACCTATGGCTACACCTTC. Protein product: CASSEVTTGTYGYTF.

The J gene is TRBJ2-1, the V gene TRBV7-6; 16 nucleotides agree with TRBD2. This CDR3 region has 15 residues. CDR1 is SGHVS, CDR2 FNYEAQ, per germline. V trimming: 4 bases; J trimming: 15 bases; junction bases outside the gene matches: 9. CDR3 amino acids: CASSSTGLAGGRPFF. The CDR3 DNA sequence: TGTGCCAGCAGCTCGACGGGACTAGCGGGAGGGCGGCCGTTCTTC.

The table lists this clone with a count of one. For the CDR3, the DNA is TGTGCCAGCAGCACACAGCTACTGAACACTGAAGCTTTCTTT. Encoded protein: CASSTQLLNTEAFF. This chain connects TRBV5-6 to TRBJ1-1; no clear D. This CDR3 is built from 14 residues. Between the trimmed V and J ends, which lost 4 bases and 0 bases, there was a span of 10 bases. Germline lookup yields CDR1 SGHDT and CDR2 YYEEEE.

The gene calls are TRBV18 and TRBJ1-1; TRBD1 agrees at 9 bases. Germline CDR1 KGHSH, CDR2 LQKENI. J gave up 4 bases and V 0 bases, and 0 bases lay outside the gene matches. CDR3 length equals 14 residues. CDR3 nucleotides: TGTGCCAGCTCACCACCGACAGGGGGCACTGAAGCTTTCTTT. Translating it yields CASSPPTGGTEAFF.

This clone appeared once. The rearrangement links TRBV27 to TRBJ1-1, with D maybe TRBD1 (6 bases). This CDR3 is built from 14 residues. Germline lookup yields CDR1 MNHEY and CDR2 SMNVEV (reference sequence). V shed 6 bases and J shed 5 bases, with 16 bases lying between them. The chain's CDR3 is CASRSLQGRTEAFF. DNA of the CDR3: TGTGCCAGCAGGAGTCTACAGGGTAGGACTGAAGCTTTCTTT.

The chain employs TRBV19 and TRBJ1-5; maybe TRBD1 (6 bases). The CDR3 consists of 14 residues. Germline CDR1 reads LNHDA; CDR2 reads SQIVND (reference sequence). V shed 7 bases and J shed 1 base, with 11 bases lying between them. In nucleotides, the CDR3 is TGTGCCAGTATTGAAGGGACAAGCAATCAGCCCCAGCATTTT. Translation: CASIEGTSNQPQHF. Looking up the rest from reference TRBV19 and TRBJ1-5 gives the full variable domain: DGGITQSPKYLFRKEGQNVTLSCEQNLNHDAMYWYRQDPGQGLRLIYYSQIVNDFQKGDIAEGYSVSREKKESFPLTVTSAQKNPTAFYLCASIEGTSNQPQHFGDGTRLSIL.

On this clone: At one boundary the junction diverges from the germline segment, which might be a read error. This chain uses TRBV4-2 with TRBJ2-6; D is possibly TRBD1 (6 bases). The CDR3 sequence is 18 residues long. Germline V gene lookup returns CDR1 LGHNA and CDR2 YNFKEQ. DNA of the CDR3: TGTACCAGCAGCCAAGATCTTCAGGGGCGCCCTGGGGCCAACGTCCTGACTTTC. Translation: CTSSQDLQGRPGANVLTF.

DNA of the CDR3: TGTGCCAGCAGTCGGGACATCTACTATGGCTACACCTTC. Residues: CASSRDIYYGYTF. The chain joins TRBV6-1 to TRBJ1-2, with D possibly matching TRBD1 (6 bases). In germline, CDR1 is MNHNS, CDR2 SASEGT. V was trimmed by 5 bases and J by 3 bases, leaving 10 bases between them. The CDR3 is 13 residues long.

The chain links TRBV29-1 to TRBJ2-3; no firm D call. This CDR3 region has 15 residues. Germline CDR1 reads SQVTM; CDR2 reads ANQGSEA. V was trimmed by 7 bases and J by 0 bases, leaving 17 bases between them. CDR3 amino acids: CSAERFLSSTDTQYF. CDR3 coding DNA: TGCAGCGCCGAACGGTTCCTATCTAGCACAGATACGCAGTATTTT.